The entry below describes one T cell receptor beta chain. The data were taken from a study of blood T cell repertoires in COVID-19. The protocol was immunoSEQ multiplex PCR, while the TCRdb copy is restricted to in-frame clones and leaves out a portion. Here the sample spans under 300,000 clones, around 83% being singletons. Germline CDR1 reads SGHRS; CDR2 reads YFSETQ. The CDR3 loop spans 16 amino acids. V shed 1 base and J shed 0 bases, with 12 bases lying between them. This clonotype originated in a woman aged 18-30 years with acute or convalescent COVID-19. Input material: peripheral blood. The chain recombines TRBV5-1 with TRBJ2-3, with D possibly matching TRBD1 (6 bases). This CDR3 is CASSLQRQASTDTQYF. The CDR3 DNA reads as TGCGCCAGCAGCTTGCAGCGACAGGCTAGCACAGATACGCAGTATTTT. Supplemented by reference TRBV5-1 and TRBJ2-3, the full variable domain reads KAGVTQTPRYLIKTRGQQVTLSCSPISGHRSVSWYQQTPGQGLQFLFEYFSETQRNKGNFPGRFSGRQFSNSRSEMNVSTLELGDSALYLCASSLQRQASTDTQYFGPGTRLTVL.